The entry below describes one T cell receptor beta chain. What it recognizes is unknown. This specimen comes from a study of cytomegalovirus exposure and HLA in healthy donors. General observations from the study: Among the CMV-associated chains, three were confirmed in vitro as specific for CMV antigens. Reports indicated that the classifier achieved high specificity and sensitivity in diagnosing cytomegalovirus status. The study found most TCR sequences rare, yet found some public TCRs in many donors. The study designated around 150 TCR beta chains cytomegalovirus-associated.

The CDR3 consists of 15 residues. The V gene's germline CDR1 is SGHRS and CDR2 YFSETQ. The ends were cut back, 1 base at V and 3 bases at J, with 13 bases in the middle. Assay used: immunoSEQ multiplex PCR; TCRdb lists only in-frame clones, some missing. The repertoire has over 130,000 clones, around nine tenths of them found once; the top ten carry roughly 9%. The chain carries TRBV5-1 and TRBJ1-1, with TRBD1 as a possible D gene (5 bases). The sample consisted of PBMCs. This TCR came from a man between 18 and 29 years old in good health and CMV-seropositive. Here the CDR3 reads CASSLRAGKDTEAFF. In DNA form, the CDR3 reads TGCGCCAGCAGCTTGAGAGCAGGGAAGGACACTGAAGCTTTCTTT. The variable domain in full, completed from reference TRBV5-1 and TRBJ1-1, reads KAGVTQTPRYLIKTRGQQVTLSCSPISGHRSVSWYQQTPGQGLQFLFEYFSETQRNKGNFPGRFSGRQFSNSRSEMNVSTLELGDSALYLCASSLRAGKDTEAFFGQGTRLTVV.